The entry below gives a single T cell receptor (beta chain) sequence along with its context. What it binds is unknown. The record originates from a study of cytomegalovirus exposure and HLA in healthy donors. The study, taken as a whole, reports: CMV serostatus was the only immune exposure information that was available.

A multiplex PCR was run with 60 Vbeta primers and 13 Jbeta primers. Method: immunoSEQ multiplex PCR; TCRdb's copy keeps in-frame clones and lacks some. The data show approximately 150,000 clones, with about 80% seen just once and more than 1.5% held by the top ten. This sequence originates from a woman in her thirties or forties in good health and CMV-seronegative. What was sequenced was PBMCs.

The CDR3 nucleotides are TGCGCCAGCAGCAAGGGACAGAGCTCTGGAAACACCATATATTTT. Translating gives CASSKGQSSGNTIYF. This chain connects TRBV4-3 to TRBJ1-3, with TRBD1 identical over 7 bases. The CDR3 is made up of 15 amino acids. Germline V gene data show CDR1 as LGHNA and CDR2 as YSLEER. V lost 5 bases and J lost 0; bases outside the gene matches: 4.